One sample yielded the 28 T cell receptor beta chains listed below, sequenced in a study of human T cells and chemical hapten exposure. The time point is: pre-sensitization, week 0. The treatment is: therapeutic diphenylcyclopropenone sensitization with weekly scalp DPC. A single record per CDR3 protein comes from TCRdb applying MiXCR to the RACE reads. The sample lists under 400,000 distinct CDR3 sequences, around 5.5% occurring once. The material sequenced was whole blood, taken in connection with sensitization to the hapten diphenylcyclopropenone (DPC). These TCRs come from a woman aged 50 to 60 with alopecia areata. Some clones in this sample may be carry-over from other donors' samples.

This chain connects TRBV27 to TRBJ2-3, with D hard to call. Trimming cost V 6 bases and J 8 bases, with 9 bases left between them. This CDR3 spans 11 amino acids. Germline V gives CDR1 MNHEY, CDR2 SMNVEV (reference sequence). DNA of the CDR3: TGTGCCAGCAGCCACGGTGCTACGCAGTATTTT. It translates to CASSHGATQYF.

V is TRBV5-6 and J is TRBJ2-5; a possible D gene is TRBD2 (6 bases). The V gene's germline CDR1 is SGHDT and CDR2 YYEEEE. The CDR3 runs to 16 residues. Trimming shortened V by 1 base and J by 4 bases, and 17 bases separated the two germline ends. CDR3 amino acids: CASSLRGRQGGETQYF. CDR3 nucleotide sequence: TGTGCCAGCAGCTTGAGAGGGCGCCAGGGAGGAGAGACCCAGTACTTC.

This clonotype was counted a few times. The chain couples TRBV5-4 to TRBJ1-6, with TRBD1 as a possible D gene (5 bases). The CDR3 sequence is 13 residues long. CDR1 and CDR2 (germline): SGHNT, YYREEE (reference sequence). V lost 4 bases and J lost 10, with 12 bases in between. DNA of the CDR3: TGTGCCAGCAGCATTGGCGAGGGGTCACCCCTCCACTTT. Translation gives CASSIGEGSPLHF. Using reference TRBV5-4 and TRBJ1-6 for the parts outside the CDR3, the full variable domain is ETGVTQSPTHLIKTRGQQVTLRCSSQSGHNTVSWYQQALGQGPQFIFQYYREEENGRGNFPPRFSGLQFPNYSSELNVNALELDDSALYLCASSIGEGSPLHFGNGTRLTVT.

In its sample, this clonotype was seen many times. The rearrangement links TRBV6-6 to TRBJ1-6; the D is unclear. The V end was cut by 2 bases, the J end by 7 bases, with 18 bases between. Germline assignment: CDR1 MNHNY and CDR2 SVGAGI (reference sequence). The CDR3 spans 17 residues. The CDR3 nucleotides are TGTGCCAGCAGTTACCCGTCTCTGGGGTCAGGAAATTCACCCCTCCACTTT. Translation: CASSYPSLGSGNSPLHF.

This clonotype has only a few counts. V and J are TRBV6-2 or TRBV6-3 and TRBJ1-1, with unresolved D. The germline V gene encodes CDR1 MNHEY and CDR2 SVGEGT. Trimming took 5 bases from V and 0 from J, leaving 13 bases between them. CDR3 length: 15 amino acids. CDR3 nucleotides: TGTGCCAGCAGTATATTGGGATCCATGAACACTGAAGCTTTCTTT. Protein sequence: CASSILGSMNTEAFF.

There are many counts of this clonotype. CDR3 nucleotides: TGCAGCGTTGAGTACTTAGCGGGCGGGAGCTCCTACAATGAGCAGTTCTTC. It translates to CSVEYLAGGSSYNEQFF. This chain uses TRBV29-1 with TRBJ2-1; 7 nucleotides line up with TRBD2. The ends lost 3 bases at V and 0 bases at J; junction bases unmatched: 11. Germline values: CDR1 SQVTM, CDR2 ANQGSEA. The CDR3 has 17 residues.

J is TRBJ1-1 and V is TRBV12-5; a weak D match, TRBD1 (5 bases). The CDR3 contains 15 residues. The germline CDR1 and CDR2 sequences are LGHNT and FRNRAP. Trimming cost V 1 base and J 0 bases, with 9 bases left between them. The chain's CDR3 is CASGLARQLNTEAFF. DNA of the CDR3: TGTGCTAGTGGTTTGGCTAGACAGTTGAACACTGAAGCTTTCTTT.

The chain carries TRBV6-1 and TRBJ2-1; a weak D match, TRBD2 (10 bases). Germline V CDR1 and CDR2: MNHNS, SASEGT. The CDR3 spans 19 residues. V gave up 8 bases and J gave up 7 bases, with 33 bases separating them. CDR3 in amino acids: CASGGPGQGRAGGGNEQFF. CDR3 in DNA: TGTGCCAGCGGGGGCCCCGGACAGGGGAGAGCGGGAGGGGGGAATGAGCAGTTCTTC.

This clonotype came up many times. The CDR3 here is CAGRVREDTEAFF. Written as DNA, the CDR3 is TGTGCCGGTCGAGTTCGAGAGGACACTGAAGCTTTCTTT. This rearrangement joins TRBV12-3 or TRBV12-4 to TRBJ1-1; no clear D. Trimming left V 11 bases short and J 3 bases short, with 16 bases between. CDR3 length equals 13 residues.

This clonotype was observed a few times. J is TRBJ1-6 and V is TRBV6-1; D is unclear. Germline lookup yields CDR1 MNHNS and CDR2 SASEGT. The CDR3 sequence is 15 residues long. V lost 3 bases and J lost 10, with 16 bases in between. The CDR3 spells CASSERNASPSPLHF. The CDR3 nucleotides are TGTGCCAGCAGTGAGCGGAACGCCAGCCCATCACCCCTCCACTTT.

CDR3: CASSLGLETANEQFF. The CDR3 DNA reads TGTGCCAGCAGCTTAGGCCTAGAGACGGCGAATGAGCAGTTCTTC. The chain employs TRBV11-3 and TRBJ2-1; the D is unclear. Trimming stripped 1 base from V and 7 bases from J, with 14 bases between. The length of the CDR3 is 15 residues. Per the germline V gene, CDR1 is SGHNT and CDR2 is YENEEA.

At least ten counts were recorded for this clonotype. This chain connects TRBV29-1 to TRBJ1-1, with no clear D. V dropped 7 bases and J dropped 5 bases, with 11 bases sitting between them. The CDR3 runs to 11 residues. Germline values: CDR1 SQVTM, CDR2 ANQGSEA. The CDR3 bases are TGCAGCGGGGGATGGGGTACTGAAGCTTTCTTT. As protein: CSGGWGTEAFF. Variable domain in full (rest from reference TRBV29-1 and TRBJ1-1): SAVISQKPSRDICQRGTSLTIQCQVDSQVTMMFWYRQQPGQSLTLIATANQGSEATYESGFVIDKFPISRPNLTFSTLTVSNMSPEDSSIYLCSGGWGTEAFFGQGTRLTVV.

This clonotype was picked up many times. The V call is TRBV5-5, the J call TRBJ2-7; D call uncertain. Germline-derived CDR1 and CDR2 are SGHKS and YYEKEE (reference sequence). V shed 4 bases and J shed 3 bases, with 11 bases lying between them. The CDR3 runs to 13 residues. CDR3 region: CASSPGPDYEQYF. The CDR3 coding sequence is TGTGCCAGCAGCCCCGGGCCCGACTACGAGCAGTACTTC.

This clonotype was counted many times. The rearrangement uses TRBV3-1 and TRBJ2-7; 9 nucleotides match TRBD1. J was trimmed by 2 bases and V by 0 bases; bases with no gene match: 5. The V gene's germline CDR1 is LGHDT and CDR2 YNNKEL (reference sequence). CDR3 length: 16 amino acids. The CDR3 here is CASSQDKGQGTYEQYF. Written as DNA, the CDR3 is TGTGCCAGCAGCCAAGATAAGGGACAGGGCACCTACGAGCAGTACTTC.

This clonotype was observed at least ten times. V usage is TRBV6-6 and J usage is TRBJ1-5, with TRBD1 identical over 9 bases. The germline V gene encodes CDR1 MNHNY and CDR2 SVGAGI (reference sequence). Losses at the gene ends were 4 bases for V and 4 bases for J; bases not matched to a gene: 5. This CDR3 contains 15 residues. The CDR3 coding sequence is TGTGCCAGCAGTTCGGACAGGGGAGATAATCAGCCCCAGCATTTT. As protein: CASSSDRGDNQPQHF.

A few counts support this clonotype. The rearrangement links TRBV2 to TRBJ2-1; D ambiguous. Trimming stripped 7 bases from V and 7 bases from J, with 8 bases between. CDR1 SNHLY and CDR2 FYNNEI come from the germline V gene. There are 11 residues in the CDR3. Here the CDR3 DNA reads TGTGCCAGCAAGATCGCAAATGAGCAGTTCTTC. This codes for CASKIANEQFF.

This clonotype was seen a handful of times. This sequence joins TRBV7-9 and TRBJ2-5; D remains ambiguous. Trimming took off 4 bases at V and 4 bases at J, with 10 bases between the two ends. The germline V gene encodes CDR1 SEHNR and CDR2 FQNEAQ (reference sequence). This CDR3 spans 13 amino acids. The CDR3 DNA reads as TGTGCCAGCAGCTCTGCCTACCCAGAGACCCAGTACTTC. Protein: CASSSAYPETQYF.

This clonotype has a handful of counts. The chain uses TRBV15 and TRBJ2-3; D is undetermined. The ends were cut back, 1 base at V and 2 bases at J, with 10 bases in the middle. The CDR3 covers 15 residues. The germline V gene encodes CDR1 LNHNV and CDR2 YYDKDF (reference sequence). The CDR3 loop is CATSRVQRVTDTQYF. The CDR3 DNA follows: TGTGCCACCAGCAGAGTCCAGCGCGTCACAGATACGCAGTATTTT.

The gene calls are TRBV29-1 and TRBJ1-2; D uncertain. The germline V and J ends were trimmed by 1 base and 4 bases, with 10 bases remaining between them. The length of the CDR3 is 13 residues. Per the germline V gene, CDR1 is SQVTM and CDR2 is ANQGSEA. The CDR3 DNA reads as TGCAGCGTTGAAGTTGACCGCCTCTATGGCTACACCTTC. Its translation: CSVEVDRLYGYTF.

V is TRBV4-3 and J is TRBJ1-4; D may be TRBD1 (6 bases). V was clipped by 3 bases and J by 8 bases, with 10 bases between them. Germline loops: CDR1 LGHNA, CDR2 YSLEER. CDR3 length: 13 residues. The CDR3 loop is CASSHETGEKLFF. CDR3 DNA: TGCGCCAGCAGCCACGAGACAGGCGAAAAACTGTTTTTT.

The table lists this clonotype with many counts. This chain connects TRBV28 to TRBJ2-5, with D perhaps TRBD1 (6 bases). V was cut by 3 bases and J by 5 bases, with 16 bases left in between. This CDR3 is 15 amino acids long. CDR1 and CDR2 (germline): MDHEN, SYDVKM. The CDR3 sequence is CASSLRPGAAETQYF. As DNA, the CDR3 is TGTGCCAGCAGTTTGAGGCCAGGGGCAGCCGAGACCCAGTACTTC.

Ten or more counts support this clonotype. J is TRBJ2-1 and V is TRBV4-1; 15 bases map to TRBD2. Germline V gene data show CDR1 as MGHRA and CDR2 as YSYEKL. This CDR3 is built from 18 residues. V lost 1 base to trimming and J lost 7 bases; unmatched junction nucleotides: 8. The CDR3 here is CASSQGMGLAGGGNEQFF. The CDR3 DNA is TGCGCCAGCAGCCAAGGAATGGGACTAGCGGGGGGAGGGAATGAGCAGTTCTTC.

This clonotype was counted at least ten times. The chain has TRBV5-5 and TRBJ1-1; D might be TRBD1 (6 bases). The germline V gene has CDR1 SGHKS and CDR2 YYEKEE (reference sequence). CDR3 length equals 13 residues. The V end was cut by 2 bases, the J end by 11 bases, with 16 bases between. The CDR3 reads CASSLDRPSEAFF. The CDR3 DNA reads TGTGCCAGCAGCTTAGACAGGCCCTCAGAGGCTTTCTTT.

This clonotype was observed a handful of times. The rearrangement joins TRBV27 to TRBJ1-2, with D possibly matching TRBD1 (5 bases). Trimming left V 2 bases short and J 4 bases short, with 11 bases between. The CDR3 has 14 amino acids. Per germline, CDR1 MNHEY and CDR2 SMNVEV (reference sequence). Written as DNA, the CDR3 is TGTGCCAGCAGTTTACAGGGAACCGCCTATGGCTACACCTTC. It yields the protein CASSLQGTAYGYTF.

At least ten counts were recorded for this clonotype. CDR3 sequence: CATSRAGELFF. The DNA for the CDR3 is TGTGCCACCAGCAGAGCCGGGGAGCTGTTTTTT. The V and J genes are TRBV15 and TRBJ2-2; D not certain. V gave up 1 base and J gave up 6 bases, with 0 bases separating them. Germline V lookup: CDR1 LNHNV, CDR2 YYDKDF (reference sequence). The CDR3 is made up of 11 amino acids.

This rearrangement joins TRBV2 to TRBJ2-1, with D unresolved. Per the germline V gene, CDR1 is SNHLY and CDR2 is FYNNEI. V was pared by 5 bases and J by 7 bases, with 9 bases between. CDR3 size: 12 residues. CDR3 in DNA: TGTGCCAGCAGTCCCGCAAGTAATGAGCAGTTCTTC. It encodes CASSPASNEQFF. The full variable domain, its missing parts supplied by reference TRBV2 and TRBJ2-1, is EPEVTQTPSHQVTQMGQEVILRCVPISNHLYFYWYRQILGQKVEFLVSFYNNEISEKSEIFDDQFSVERPDGSNFTLKIRSTKLEDSAMYFCASSPASNEQFFGPGTRLTVL.

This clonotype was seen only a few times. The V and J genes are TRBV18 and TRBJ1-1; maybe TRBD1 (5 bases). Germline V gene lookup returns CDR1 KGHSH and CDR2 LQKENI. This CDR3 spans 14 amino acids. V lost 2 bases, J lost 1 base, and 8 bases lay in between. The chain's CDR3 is CASSPEGRNTEAFF. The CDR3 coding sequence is TGTGCCAGCTCACCAGAGGGGAGGAACACTGAAGCTTTCTTT.

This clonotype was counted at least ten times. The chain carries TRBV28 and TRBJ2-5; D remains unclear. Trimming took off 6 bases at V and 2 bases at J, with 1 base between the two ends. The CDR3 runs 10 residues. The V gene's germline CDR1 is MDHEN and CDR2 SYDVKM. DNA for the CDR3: TGTGCCAGCAGGCAAGAGACCCAGTACTTC. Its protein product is CASRQETQYF.